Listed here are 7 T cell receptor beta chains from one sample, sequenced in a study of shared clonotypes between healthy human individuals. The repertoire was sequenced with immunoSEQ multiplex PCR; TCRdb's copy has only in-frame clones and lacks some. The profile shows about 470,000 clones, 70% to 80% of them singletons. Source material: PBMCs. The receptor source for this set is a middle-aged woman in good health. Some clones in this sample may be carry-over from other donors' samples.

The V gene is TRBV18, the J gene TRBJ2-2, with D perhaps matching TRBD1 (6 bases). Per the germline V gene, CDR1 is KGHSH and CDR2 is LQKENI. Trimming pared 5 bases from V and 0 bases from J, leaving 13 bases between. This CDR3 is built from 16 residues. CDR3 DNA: TGTGCCAGCTCAGGTTCCAGGGGTCCGAACACCGGGGAGCTGTTTTTT. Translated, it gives CASSGSRGPNTGELFF. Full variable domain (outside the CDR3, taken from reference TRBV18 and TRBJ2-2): NAGVMQNPRHLVRRRGQEARLRCSPMKGHSHVYWYRQLPEEGLKFMVYLQKENIIDESGMPKERFSAEFPKEGPSILRIQQVVRGDSAAYFCASSGSRGPNTGELFFGEGSRLTVL.

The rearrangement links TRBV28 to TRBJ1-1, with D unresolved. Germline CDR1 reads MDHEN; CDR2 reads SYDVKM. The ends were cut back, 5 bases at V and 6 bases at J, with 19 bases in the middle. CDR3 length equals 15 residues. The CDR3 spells CASSPIGQEHAEAFF. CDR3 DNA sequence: TGTGCCAGCAGTCCCATAGGGCAGGAGCACGCTGAAGCTTTCTTT.

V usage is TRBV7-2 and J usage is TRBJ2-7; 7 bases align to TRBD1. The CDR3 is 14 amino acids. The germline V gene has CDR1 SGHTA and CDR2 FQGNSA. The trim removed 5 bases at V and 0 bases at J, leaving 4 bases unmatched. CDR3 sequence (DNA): TGTGCCAGCAGCCCCGACAGGGTCTCCTACGAGCAGTACTTC. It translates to CASSPDRVSYEQYF.

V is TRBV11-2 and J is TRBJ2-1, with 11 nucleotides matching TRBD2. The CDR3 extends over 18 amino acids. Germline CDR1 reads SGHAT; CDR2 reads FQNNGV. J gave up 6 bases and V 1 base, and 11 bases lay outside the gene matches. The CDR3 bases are TGTGCCAGCAGCTTAGGATTCTTAGCGGGAGGGACGGGCAATGAGCAGTTCTTC. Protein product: CASSLGFLAGGTGNEQFF.

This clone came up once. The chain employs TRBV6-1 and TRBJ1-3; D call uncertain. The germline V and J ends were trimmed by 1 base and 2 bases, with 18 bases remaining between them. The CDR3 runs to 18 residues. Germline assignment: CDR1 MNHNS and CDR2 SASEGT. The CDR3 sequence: CASSEDSRVTAPGNTIYF. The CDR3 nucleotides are TGTGCCAGCAGTGAAGATAGTAGGGTTACAGCACCTGGAAACACCATATATTTT.

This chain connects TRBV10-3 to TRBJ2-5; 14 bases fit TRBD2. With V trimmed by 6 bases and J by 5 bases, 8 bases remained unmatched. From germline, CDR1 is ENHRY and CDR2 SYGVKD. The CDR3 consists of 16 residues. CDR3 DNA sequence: TGTGCCATCAGCCCGACTAGCGGGAGGGCCGGGGAGACCCAGTACTTC. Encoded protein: CAISPTSGRAGETQYF.

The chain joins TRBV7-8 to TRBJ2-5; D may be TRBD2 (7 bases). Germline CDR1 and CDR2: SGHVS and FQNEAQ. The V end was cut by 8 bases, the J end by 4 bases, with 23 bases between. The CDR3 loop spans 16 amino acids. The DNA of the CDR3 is TGTGCCAGCGTTCCCCTCGGGGGGCTTTTAGCAGAGACCCAGTACTTC. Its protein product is CASVPLGGLLAETQYF.